The rows below give T cell receptor beta chains drawn from one sample of a study of OX40 agonist ivuxolimab in advanced cancers. Assay: immunoSEQ multiplex PCR; the TCRdb copy retains only in-frame clones and omits some. This sample has approximately 90,000 clones, with roughly nine tenths found just once. Sequencing was performed on CD4+ or CD8+ T cells sorted from blood, taken in a trial of the OX40 agonist ivuxolimab. The origin of the receptors is an adult with an advanced solid tumor such as melanoma, head and neck, liver or kidney cancer. CDR3s include the opening cysteine and the closing phenylalanine or tryptophan. D genes are given only for firm matches.

v_call,j_call,d_call,cdr3_nt,cdr3_aa
TRBV5-3,TRBJ2-5,TRBD2,TGTGCCAGAAAGCTAGCGGGAGAGACCCAGTACTTC,CARKLAGETQYF
TRBV5-5,TRBJ1-3,NA,TGTGCCAGCAGCTCAGGGGTCTACTCTGGAAACACCATATATTTT,CASSSGVYSGNTIYF
TRBV6-1,TRBJ2-1,TRBD2,TGTGCCAGCAGCGCGACCGGGACTAGCGGGGAGGAGCAGTTCTTC,CASSATGTSGEEQFF
TRBV28,TRBJ1-4,NA,TGTGCCAGCAGTGGCGAAAAACTGTTTTTT,CASSGEKLFF
TRBV7-3,TRBJ1-5,NA,TGTGCCAGCAGCTTAGGGACACCTGGACAGCCCCAGCATTTT,CASSLGTPGQPQHF
TRBV5-4,TRBJ2-7,NA,TGTGCCAGCAGCTTGGATCTCGGACCTGTCGAGCAGTACTTC,CASSLDLGPVEQYF
TRBV6-1,TRBJ2-1,NA,TGTGCCAGCAGCTTCAGCTTAAGCGGACAGAATGAGCAGTTCTTC,CASSFSLSGQNEQFF
TRBV28,TRBJ2-7,NA,TGTGCCTCCCGAGGGCCAAACTCCTACGAGCAGTACTTC,CASRGPNSYEQYF
TRBV6-6,TRBJ1-1,NA,TGTGCCAGCAGTTACTCGGCCACTGAAGCTTTCTTT,CASSYSATEAFF
TRBV7-2,TRBJ2-1,NA,TGTGCCAGCGGGCCCTTTGATGAGCAGTTCTTC,CASGPFDEQFF
TRBV9,TRBJ1-2,NA,TGTGCCAGCAGCGCCCTCCCCGGGGGAGGCTACACCTTC,CASSALPGGGYTF
TRBV7-9,TRBJ2-1,TRBD1,TGTGCCAGCAGCTTATTGGACAGGGACAATGAGCAGTTCTTC,CASSLLDRDNEQFF
TRBV25-1,TRBJ2-2,TRBD1,TGTGCCAGCAAAATCACCCGACAGGGCGACACCGGGGAGCTGTTTTTT,CASKITRQGDTGELFF
TRBV25-1,TRBJ1-4,NA,TGTGCCAGCAGTGAATCGGGGTCAGCCCAATTTAATGAAAAACTGTTTTTT,CASSESGSAQFNEKLFF
TRBV19,TRBJ1-1,NA,TGTGCCAGTAGTATTCACTCAAACCGCGGCACTGAAGCTTTCTTT,CASSIHSNRGTEAFF
TRBV11-3,TRBJ2-3,NA,TGTGCCAGCAGCCCCGGGCCGGGTACGCAGTATTTT,CASSPGPGTQYF
TRBV4-2,TRBJ2-5,TRBD2,TGTGCCAGCAGCCAAGATACGGGGGGGGGCCGGCAGACCCAGTACTTC,CASSQDTGGGRQTQYF
TRBV9,TRBJ2-3,NA,TGTGCCAGCAGCGTATCCTCCGACAGCACAGATACGCAGTATTTT,CASSVSSDSTDTQYF